This is a list of T cell receptor beta chains from one sample in a study of response to subunit inactivated influenza vaccine. TCRdb used MiXCR to reprocess the RT-PCR reads, holding one entry per CDR3 protein. The sample lists about 520,000 distinct CDR3 sequences, about 10% occurring once. Material: PBMCs from blood, obtained roughly 47 days after vaccination. The source is a man aged 50-60 years who received an inactivated influenza vaccine. The CDR3 runs from the conserved cysteine through the conserved F or W. Fields, in order: J gene, V gene, D gene, clone size, CDR3 DNA, CDR3 protein. A D gene is named only where the DNA matches it firmly. The listing skips clone size in some rows; elsewhere it reads once, few, many or a size class.

TRBJ2-1	TRBV11-1	NA	many	TGTGCCAGCAGCCCCCGGCAGGCATTAATGGGTTCCTACAATGAGCAGTTCTTC	CASSPRQALMGSYNEQFF
TRBJ1-1	TRBV7-2	NA	few	TGTGCCAGCAGCTCTCAGGGAGGGGGAATGAACACTGAAGCTTTCTTT	CASSSQGGGMNTEAFF
TRBJ2-1	TRBV10-3	TRBD2	NA	TGTGCCACTGAAGCGGGAGGCCACTACAATGAGCAGTTCTTC	CATEAGGHYNEQFF
TRBJ1-3	TRBV29-1	TRBD1	NA	TGCAGCGTGACAGGGGGCTCTGGAAACACCATATATTTT	CSVTGGSGNTIYF
TRBJ1-1	TRBV7-9	NA	few	TGTGCCAGCAGCTGGCTGACAGAGAACACTGAAGCTTTCTTT	CASSWLTENTEAFF
TRBJ2-1	TRBV4-1	TRBD2	NA	TGCGCCAGCAGCCAAGGGACTAGCGGCCTGGCCGAGCAGTTCTTC	CASSQGTSGLAEQFF
TRBJ1-2	TRBV6-2/TRBV6-3	NA	NA	TGTGCCAGCAGTGACCCGGGTCCAACCTCGGGTGGCTACACCTTC	CASSDPGPTSGGYTF
TRBJ1-5	TRBV12-3/TRBV12-4	NA	NA	TGTGCCAGCAGTTTTGCCAGGGGTGATCAGCCCCAGCATTTT	CASSFARGDQPQHF
TRBJ2-1	TRBV6-5	TRBD2	NA	TGTGCCAGCAGTTACTCGACTCGGGGGGGCAAGAATGAGCAGTTCTTC	CASSYSTRGGKNEQFF
TRBJ2-7	TRBV28	TRBD2	NA	TGTGCCAGCATACCGGGACTAGCTGATAAAATAAGCTCCTACGAGCAGTACTTC	CASIPGLADKISSYEQYF
TRBJ2-4	TRBV5-1	TRBD1	NA	TGCGCCAGCAGCTTGACAGGGGACAAAAACATTCAGTACTTC	CASSLTGDKNIQYF
TRBJ2-7	TRBV6-2/TRBV6-3	TRBD1	few	TGTGCCAGCAGTCTCTTGGACAGGGGACTATCCTACGAGCAGTACTTC	CASSLLDRGLSYEQYF
TRBJ2-7	TRBV5-1	NA	few	TGCGCCAGCAGCTTGATTGGGGACAGGACTAGCGAGCAGTACTTC	CASSLIGDRTSEQYF
TRBJ1-6	TRBV5-1	NA	few	TGCGCCAGCAGCTTAAAAGAGAATTCACCCCTCCACTTT	CASSLKENSPLHF
TRBJ1-1	TRBV12-3/TRBV12-4	NA	many	TGTGCCAGCAGTTTAGACAGGGTATGGACTGAAGCTTTCTTT	CASSLDRVWTEAFF
TRBJ2-7	TRBV7-2	TRBD2	NA	TGTGCCAGCAGCTCAACTAGCGGGGAGACCTACGAGCAGTACTTC	CASSSTSGETYEQYF
TRBJ2-5	TRBV29-1	TRBD2	many	TGCAGCGTACGACTAGCGGGAGGGGGGGAGACCCAGTACTTC	CSVRLAGGGETQYF
TRBJ2-7	TRBV20-1	NA	few	TGCAGTGCTGGATACGAGCAGTACTTC	CSAGYEQYF
TRBJ2-6	TRBV5-1	NA	few	TGCGCCAGCAGCCCCCGCCTCGTCTCTGGGGCCAACGTCCTGACTTTC	CASSPRLVSGANVLTF